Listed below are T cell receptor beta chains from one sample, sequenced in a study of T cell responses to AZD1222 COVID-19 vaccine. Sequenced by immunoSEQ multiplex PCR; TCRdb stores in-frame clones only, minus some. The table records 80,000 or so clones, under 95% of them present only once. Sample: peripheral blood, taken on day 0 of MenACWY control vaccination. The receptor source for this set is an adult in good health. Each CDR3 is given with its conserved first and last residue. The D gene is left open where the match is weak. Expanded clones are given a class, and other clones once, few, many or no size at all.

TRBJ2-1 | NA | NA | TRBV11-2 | CASSSPLGEQFF | TGTGCCAGCAGCTCGCCCCTGGGTGAGCAGTTCTTC
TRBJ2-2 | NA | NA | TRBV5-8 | CASSRGVLTGELFF | TGTGCCAGCAGCAGGGGAGTTTTGACCGGGGAGCTGTTTTTT
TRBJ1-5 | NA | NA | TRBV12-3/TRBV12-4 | CASSLGGAQPQHF | TGTGCCAGCAGTTTAGGGGGGGCTCAGCCCCAGCATTTT
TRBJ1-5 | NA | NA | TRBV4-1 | CASSQSTDTANQPQHF | TGCGCCAGCAGCCAAAGTACAGACACGGCCAATCAGCCCCAGCATTTT
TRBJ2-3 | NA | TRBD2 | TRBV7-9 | CASSSLAGGPTDTQYF | TGTGCCAGCAGCTCTCTAGCGGGAGGGCCCACAGATACGCAGTATTTT
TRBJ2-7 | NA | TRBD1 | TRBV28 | CASRGTGGHEQYF | TGTGCCAGCAGGGGGACAGGGGGCCACGAGCAGTACTTC
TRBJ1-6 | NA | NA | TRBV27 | CASSSTQGNSPLHF | TGTGCCAGCAGTTCGACGCAAGGCAATTCACCCCTCCACTTT
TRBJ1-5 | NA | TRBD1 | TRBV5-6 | CASSLGAGTGDQPQHF | TGTGCCAGCAGCTTGGGGGCCGGGACAGGAGATCAGCCCCAGCATTTT
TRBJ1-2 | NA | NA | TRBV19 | CASAPGAYGYTF | TGTGCCAGTGCCCCCGGGGCCTATGGCTACACCTTC
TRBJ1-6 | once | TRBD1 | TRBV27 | CASSVQGAHNSPLHF | TGTGCCAGCAGCGTACAGGGGGCCCATAATTCACCCCTCCACTTT
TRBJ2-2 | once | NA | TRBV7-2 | CASSGIRGGELFF | TGTGCCAGCAGCGGGATTCGGGGCGGGGAGCTGTTTTTT
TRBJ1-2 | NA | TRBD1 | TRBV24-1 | CATSDATGSYGYTF | TGTGCCACCAGTGATGCGACAGGGAGTTATGGCTACACCTTC
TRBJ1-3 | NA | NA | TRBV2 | CASSLGGTGNTIYF | TGTGCCAGCAGCCTTGGGGGGACTGGAAACACCATATATTTT
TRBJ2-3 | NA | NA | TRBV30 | CAWSVLALASDTQYF | TGTGCCTGGAGTGTACTTGCGTTAGCGTCGGATACGCAGTATTTT
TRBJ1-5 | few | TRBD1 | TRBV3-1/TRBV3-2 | CASSQESGTGDNQPQHF | TGTGCCAGCAGCCAAGAATCGGGGACAGGGGATAATCAGCCCCAGCATTTT
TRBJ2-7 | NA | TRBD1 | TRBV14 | CASSQDPGTGGEEQYF | TGTGCCAGCAGCCAAGACCCCGGGACAGGCGGGGAAGAGCAGTACTTC
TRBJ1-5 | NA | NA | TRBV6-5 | CASSYSADGNQPQHF | TGTGCCAGCAGTTACTCAGCTGATGGCAATCAGCCCCAGCATTTT
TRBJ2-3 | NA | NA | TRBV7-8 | CASSLAAGITDTQYF | TGTGCCAGCAGCTTAGCGGCTGGGATCACAGATACGCAGTATTTT
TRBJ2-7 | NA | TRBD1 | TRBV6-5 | CASSLGTGAGEQYF | TGTGCCAGCAGTTTGGGAACAGGGGCAGGGGAGCAGTACTTC
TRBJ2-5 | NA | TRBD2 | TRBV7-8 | CASGYVAGGLGSSGTQYF | TGTGCCAGCGGCTACGTAGCGGGAGGGCTTGGATCCTCTGGGACCCAGTACTTC
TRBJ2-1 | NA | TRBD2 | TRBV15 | CATSPGLAGLRPYNEQFF | TGTGCCACCAGTCCGGGACTAGCGGGACTCCGCCCCTACAATGAGCAGTTCTTC
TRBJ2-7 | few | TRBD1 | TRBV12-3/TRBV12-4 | CASRGDSSYEQYF | TGTGCCAGCAGAGGGGACAGCTCATACGAGCAGTACTTC
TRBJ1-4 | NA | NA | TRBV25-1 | CASVVGVDEKLFF | TGTGCCAGCGTGGTGGGGGTCGATGAAAAACTGTTTTTT
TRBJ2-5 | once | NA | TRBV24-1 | CATSWGETQYF | TGTGCCACCAGTTGGGGGGAGACCCAGTACTTC